The rows below give T cell receptor beta chains drawn from one sample of a study of glioma-infiltrating T cells. MiXCR, applied by TCRdb to the multiplex PCR reads, yields one record per CDR3 protein. The repertoire consists of 100,000 to 150,000 distinct CDR3 sequences, with roughly 20% occurring once and the leading ten covering roughly 15%. The sample comprised glioma tissue, nonneoplastic brain tissue, or PBMCs (not recorded which). All receptors derive from a human donor with low-grade glioma or glioblastoma, undergoing nonglioma brain surgery, or in good health (not recorded which). Both conserved end residues are part of each CDR3. Fields, in order: clone size, V gene, J gene, D gene, CDR3 protein, CDR3 DNA. D genes are given only for firm matches. Not every row has a clone size; where given, it reads once, few, many or a size class.

size: NA; V: TRBV7-2; J: TRBJ2-7; D: NA; CDR3: CASSSGPDSYEQHF; DNA: TGTGCCAGCAGCAGCGGGCCGGACTCCTACGAGCAGCACTTC
size: many; V: TRBV4-1; J: TRBJ1-2; D: NA; CDR3: CASSQDARGGYTF; DNA: TGCGCCAGCAGCCAAGATGCGAGGGGAGGCTACACCTTC
size: many; V: TRBV29-1; J: TRBJ1-4; D: NA; CDR3: CSVVEAPDSGKLFF; DNA: TGCAGCGTTGTGGAGGCCCCCGATTCAGGAAAACTGTTTTTT
size: many; V: TRBV7-2; J: TRBJ2-5; D: NA; CDR3: CASSLGGKSEETQYF; DNA: TGTGCCAGCAGCTTAGGCGGGAAGTCGGAGGAGACCCAGTACTTC
size: many; V: TRBV4-3; J: TRBJ1-2; D: NA; CDR3: CASSQEVTGKNYGYTF; DNA: TGCGCCAGCAGCCAAGAGGTGACAGGAAAAAACTATGGCTACACCTTC
size: NA; V: TRBV19; J: TRBJ2-7; D: NA; CDR3: CASSIVRGPYEQYF; DNA: TGTGCCAGTAGTATTGTCAGGGGTCCCTACGAGCAGTACTTC
size: NA; V: TRBV5-1; J: TRBJ2-1; D: TRBD2; CDR3: CASIAGGSRYNEQFF; DNA: TGCGCCAGCATCGCGGGCGGGAGTCGCTACAATGAGCAGTTCTTC
size: many; V: TRBV6-1; J: TRBJ2-3; D: TRBD2; CDR3: CASSRPSGSTDTQYF; DNA: TGTGCCAGCAGTCGCCCTAGCGGGAGCACAGATACGCAGTATTTT
size: few; V: TRBV7-9; J: TRBJ2-7; D: NA; CDR3: CASSSRGRGYEQYF; DNA: TGTGCCAGCAGCTCCCGGGGCAGGGGCTACGAGCAGTACTTC
size: many; V: TRBV12-3/TRBV12-4; J: TRBJ1-1; D: NA; CDR3: CASSLGGPMNTEAFF; DNA: TGTGCCAGCAGTTTAGGGGGCCCCATGAACACTGAAGCTTTCTTT
size: many; V: TRBV12-3/TRBV12-4; J: TRBJ2-3; D: NA; CDR3: CASSLGDTQYF; DNA: TGTGCCAGCAGCTTAGGGGATACGCAGTATTTT
size: many; V: TRBV7-2; J: TRBJ2-7; D: TRBD1; CDR3: CASSLRLFAGTGSYEQYF; DNA: TGTGCCAGCAGCTTACGATTATTTGCGGGGACAGGGTCCTACGAGCAGTACTTC
size: many; V: TRBV6-1; J: TRBJ2-7; D: TRBD2; CDR3: CASTPGTSGRPGDEQYF; DNA: TGTGCCAGCACACCCGGGACTAGCGGGAGGCCTGGGGACGAGCAGTACTTC
size: few; V: TRBV5-1; J: TRBJ1-4; D: TRBD1; CDR3: CASSHSQDRAEEKLFF; DNA: TGCGCCAGCAGCCACTCTCAGGACAGGGCGGAAGAAAAACTGTTTTTT
size: many; V: TRBV10-3; J: TRBJ2-1; D: NA; CDR3: CAITKGQGREYEQFF; DNA: TGTGCCATCACCAAGGGCCAGGGACGGGAGTATGAGCAGTTCTTC
size: NA; V: TRBV4-3; J: TRBJ2-5; D: NA; CDR3: CASSLRSGAQETQYF; DNA: TGCGCCAGCAGCCTACGTTCGGGGGCCCAAGAGACCCAGTACTTC
size: NA; V: TRBV19; J: TRBJ2-3; D: TRBD2; CDR3: CASSLGTSGTDTQYF; DNA: TGTGCCAGTAGTCTCGGGACTAGCGGAACAGATACGCAGTATTTT
size: NA; V: TRBV12-3/TRBV12-4; J: TRBJ1-1; D: TRBD1; CDR3: CASSPGTGGFSEAFF; DNA: TGTGCCAGCAGTCCCGGGACAGGGGGCTTTAGTGAAGCTTTCTTT
size: many; V: TRBV20-1; J: TRBJ2-7; D: NA; CDR3: CSVHVVSAYEQYF; DNA: TGCAGTGTCCACGTGGTGAGCGCCTACGAGCAGTACTTC
size: many; V: TRBV18; J: TRBJ1-1; D: NA; CDR3: CASSPGSNTEAFF; DNA: TGTGCCAGCTCACCTGGAAGTAACACTGAAGCTTTCTTT
size: few; V: TRBV7-9; J: TRBJ2-1; D: TRBD2; CDR3: CASSFPLAGGSYNEQFF; DNA: TGTGCCAGCAGCTTCCCACTAGCGGGAGGATCATACAATGAGCAGTTCTTC
size: many; V: TRBV4-1; J: TRBJ2-7; D: TRBD2; CDR3: CASSQVRASGLQSYEQYF; DNA: TGCGCCAGCAGCCAAGTAAGGGCTAGCGGGCTACAATCCTACGAGCAGTACTTC
size: many; V: TRBV10-3; J: TRBJ2-3; D: TRBD2; CDR3: CAIRTAGGPDTQYF; DNA: TGTGCCATCAGAACAGCGGGAGGGCCAGATACGCAGTATTTT
size: many; V: TRBV10-3; J: TRBJ2-5; D: NA; CDR3: CAISDDPSETQYF; DNA: TGTGCCATCAGTGATGACCCGAGCGAGACCCAGTACTTC
size: many; V: TRBV7-2; J: TRBJ1-5; D: NA; CDR3: CASSLSIRSNQPQHF; DNA: TGTGCCAGCAGCTTATCGATCCGAAGCAATCAGCCCCAGCATTTT
size: many; V: TRBV3-1; J: TRBJ1-1; D: NA; CDR3: CASSYRATNTEAFF; DNA: TGTGCCAGCAGCTACAGGGCCACGAACACTGAAGCTTTCTTT
size: many; V: TRBV3-1; J: TRBJ1-6; D: NA; CDR3: CASSSRGLGGHSPLHF; DNA: TGTGCCAGCAGCTCTCGGGGCCTCGGGGGACATTCACCCCTCCACTTT
size: NA; V: TRBV3-1; J: TRBJ2-7; D: TRBD2; CDR3: CASSVRRGIGEQCF; DNA: TGTGCCAGCTCCGTCCGGCGGGGGATCGGTGAGCAGTGCTTC
size: many; V: TRBV18; J: TRBJ2-5; D: TRBD2; CDR3: CASSPHHSGEETQYF; DNA: TGTGCCAGCTCACCTCATCATAGCGGGGAAGAGACCCAGTACTTC
size: many; V: TRBV7-3; J: TRBJ2-1; D: NA; CDR3: CASSLTSGPPTYNEQFF; DNA: TGTGCCAGCAGCTTAACTAGCGGACCCCCCACCTACAATGAGCAGTTCTTC
size: NA; V: TRBV18; J: TRBJ1-1; D: NA; CDR3: CASSPEGSRRIEAFF; DNA: TGTGCCAGCTCACCAGAAGGCTCCCGACGGATTGAAGCTTTCTTT
size: few; V: TRBV11-1; J: TRBJ2-3; D: NA; CDR3: CASSLEFRGKSTDTQYF; DNA: TGTGCCAGCAGCTTAGAGTTCCGGGGGAAGTCCACAGATACGCAGTATTTT
size: few; V: TRBV7-8; J: TRBJ1-1; D: NA; CDR3: CASSFPQRRTFF; DNA: TGTGCCAGCAGCTTCCCCCAGCGTCGAACTTTCTTT
size: many; V: TRBV28; J: TRBJ2-7; D: TRBD2; CDR3: CASSLWTSGAYEQYF; DNA: TGTGCCAGCAGTTTATGGACTAGCGGCGCCTACGAGCAGTACTTC
size: NA; V: TRBV27; J: TRBJ1-5; D: NA; CDR3: CASTPGLSNQLQHF; DNA: TGTGCCAGCACCCCGGGACTTAGCAATCAGCTCCAGCATTTT
size: many; V: TRBV5-1; J: TRBJ1-2; D: TRBD1; CDR3: CASSRNRGTYGYTF; DNA: TGCGCCAGCAGCCGCAACAGGGGTACCTATGGCTACACCTTC
size: many; V: TRBV2; J: TRBJ2-1; D: NA; CDR3: CATDGSGYNEQFF; DNA: TGTGCCACCGACGGGAGCGGCTACAATGAGCAGTTCTTC
size: many; V: TRBV6-1; J: TRBJ2-1; D: NA; CDR3: CASRTGGGRPNEQFF; DNA: TGTGCCAGCAGGACCGGAGGCGGGCGACCAAATGAGCAGTTCTTC
size: many; V: TRBV28; J: TRBJ1-2; D: NA; CDR3: CASSPPGYGYTF; DNA: TGTGCCAGCAGCCCCCCCGGCTATGGCTACACCTTC
size: few; V: TRBV5-1; J: TRBJ2-1; D: TRBD2; CDR3: CASSDKRTSNEQFF; DNA: TGCGCCAGCAGCGATAAGCGGACTAGCAATGAGCAGTTCTTC
size: many; V: TRBV6-1; J: TRBJ2-2; D: TRBD2; CDR3: CASSTRAGGISGELFF; DNA: TGTGCCAGCAGTACCCGAGCGGGAGGTATCTCCGGGGAGCTGTTTTTT
size: many; V: TRBV2; J: TRBJ1-6; D: NA; CDR3: CASSVVRTNNSPLHF; DNA: TGTGCCAGCAGTGTAGTCAGGACTAATAATTCACCCCTCCACTTT
size: few; V: TRBV7-9; J: TRBJ2-7; D: NA; CDR3: CASSLSDGHSYEQYF; DNA: TGTGCCAGCAGCTTAAGTGATGGGCACTCCTACGAGCAGTACTTC
size: many; V: TRBV3-1; J: TRBJ2-2; D: TRBD2; CDR3: CASSPPSGREYGELFF; DNA: TGTGCCAGCAGCCCTCCTAGCGGGAGGGAATACGGGGAGCTGTTTTTT
size: many; V: TRBV27; J: TRBJ1-3; D: NA; CDR3: CASSSGVSGNTIYF; DNA: TGTGCCAGCAGTTCGGGTGTCTCTGGAAACACCATATATTTT
size: NA; V: TRBV20-1; J: TRBJ2-1; D: NA; CDR3: CSANPVERYDEQFF; DNA: TGCAGTGCTAATCCCGTGGAGCGGTACGATGAGCAGTTCTTC
size: many; V: TRBV7-9; J: TRBJ2-1; D: NA; CDR3: CASSLEPIEQFF; DNA: TGTGCCAGCAGCTTGGAGCCGATTGAGCAGTTCTTC
size: few; V: TRBV29-1; J: TRBJ2-1; D: NA; CDR3: CSGAATHRNNEQFF; DNA: TGCAGCGGGGCGGCAACCCATCGAAACAATGAGCAGTTCTTC
size: many; V: TRBV6-1; J: TRBJ1-2; D: TRBD1; CDR3: CASRPTGGLKGGYTF; DNA: TGTGCCAGCAGACCGACAGGGGGCCTAAAAGGTGGCTACACCTTC
size: NA; V: TRBV10-3; J: TRBJ1-1; D: NA; CDR3: CAICASSQGAGPEAFF; DNA: NA
size: few; V: TRBV5-5; J: TRBJ2-6; D: TRBD1; CDR3: CASSLARTGGGSGANVLTF; DNA: TGCGCCAGCAGCTTGGCCCGGACAGGGGGCGGTTCTGGGGCCAACGTCCTGACTTTC